This record concerns one T cell receptor beta chain sequence. This clone was picked up one time. What antigen it recognizes has not been identified. It has no much larger one-base neighbor in the sample; base qualities were not kept. One collaborating source in Seattle enrolled patients while the patients were actively infected and followed the patients over time throughout the course of disease. Collaborating institutions collected whole blood in K2EDTA tubes following their own protocols. For TCRbeta analysis, collaborators shipped samples as frozen whole blood, isolated PBMCs, or DNA extracted from either of those sample types. The data stem from a study of blood T cell repertoires in COVID-19 (TCRdb year 2020). Context from the whole study: Collaborator samples came from the United States, Italy and Spain and covered acute and convalescent phases of COVID-19. The repertoires were released in a freely available public database intended as a resource for research on the immune response to SARS-CoV-2. The samples were drawn from two sources: the first 160 participants of the ongoing ImmuneRACE study, and 1,000 to 1,500 subjects contributed by 6 global collaborators. HLA class I and class II types, where available, came from metadata supplied by the sample provider rather than from assay-based typing. The dataset comprised deeply sampled blood TCRbeta repertoires from subjects exposed to, actively infected with, or recovered from COVID-19. Nearly every sample came with metadata listing a de-identified subject ID, COVID-19 status, age in years and sex. The prospective study material was composed of cDNA or gDNA derived from T cells, B-cell-depleted T cells, or PBMCs. What the authors observed across the whole study: The amount of clinical and demographic metadata varied by source and participant and was provided uncurated.

The germline V gene supplies CDR1 SNHLY and CDR2 FYNNEI. V loses 8 bases of germline sequence and J loses 4 bases, and the interval between the two ends is 14 bases. The CDR3 runs 13 amino acids, cysteine and phenylalanine included. The read is trimmed to its CDR3 DNA, 39 bases read in frame from base 1. TCRbeta CDR3 regions were amplified from genomic DNA by means of the immunoSEQ Assay, a bias-controlled multiplex PCR. The paper's processing steps were these. The number of nucleated cells in each sample was estimated from the amplification of reference gene primers within the assay. To quantify the absolute abundance of each unique TCRbeta CDR3 rearrangement, sequence reads were collapsed and filtered. For each sample, productive Simpson clonality was calculated by taking the square root of Simpson's diversity index across productive rearrangements. TCRdb stores this immuneACCESS table with in-frame sequences only. Part of the clones is absent; in the studies checked, under half of the shortfall reflects unresolved V genes, and no reason is known for the rest. That table supplies the V and J calls and clone size; D and trimming were determined from the DNA. The sample yields about 300,000 clones; 70% to 90% were counted once. The ten largest clones take up approximately 6% of the sample.

This clonotype was obtained from a woman between 50 and 59 years old with COVID-19, enrolled during active disease. Sequenced input: peripheral blood. Recombination connected TRBV2 to TRBJ1-2, with TRBD1 perhaps the D gene, on 6 matching bases. The bases read TGTGCCAGCGAGCGACAGGCACTCTATGGCTACACCTTC. This yields the protein CASERQALYGYTF.